A selection of T cell receptor beta chains follows, all from one sample in a study of blood T cell repertoires in COVID-19. This table comes from immunoSEQ multiplex PCR, and its TCRdb copy is limited to in-frame clones, with some not included. The table shows 150,000 to 200,000 clones, with roughly 90% occurring only once. What was sequenced was peripheral blood. Every receptor here comes from a man in his fifties with acute or convalescent COVID-19. Each CDR3 is given with its conserved first and last residue.

v_gene	j_gene	CDR3aa
TRBV6-2/TRBV6-3	TRBJ2-1	CASSYWIGTSGGSSYNEQFF
TRBV5-5	TRBJ2-5	CASRDRGPGDLKTQYF
TRBV7-2	TRBJ2-2	CASSLQGQGTGELFF
TRBV28	TRBJ1-1	CASSSYTEAFF
TRBV9	TRBJ2-7	CASSLKDRGGYEQYF
TRBV4-1	TRBJ2-6	CASSQVYLGRPIPGANVLTF
TRBV18	TRBJ2-4	CASSPQRTGGEVAKNIQYF
TRBV20-1	TRBJ2-7	CSASRLNYEQYF
TRBV18	TRBJ2-1	CASSPIGQGNNEQFF
TRBV19	TRBJ1-5	CASSLTGQGGNQPQHF
TRBV6-5	TRBJ2-7	CASSTGTGRNEQYF
TRBV7-2	TRBJ2-1	CASSGRPDSEQFF
TRBV9	TRBJ2-3	CASSPGGTDTQYF
TRBV5-6	TRBJ2-7	CASSPGGTSGRAYEQYF
TRBV18	TRBJ2-1	CASSLATGANYNEQFF
TRBV18	TRBJ1-2	CASSPDREYGYTF
TRBV19	TRBJ1-1	CASSITWLRGTEAFF
TRBV5-6	TRBJ1-5	CASSVRGISNQPQHF
TRBV3-1/TRBV3-2	TRBJ1-2	CASSFGQTRYGYTF
TRBV11-2	TRBJ2-2	CASSLFAGNRGLGELFF
TRBV7-9	TRBJ1-1	CASSPSQGEAFF
TRBV4-1	TRBJ2-3	CATRTGDRDTDTQYF
TRBV7-2	TRBJ1-4	CASSLPDEKLFF
TRBV3-1/TRBV3-2	TRBJ2-1	CASSQRQGVAGGNEQFF
TRBV6-6	TRBJ1-1	CASSYGSTGSTEAFF
TRBV6-5	TRBJ2-7	CASRKGTGQTYEQYF
TRBV5-1	TRBJ2-2	CASSTDRANTGELFF